This passage covers 25 T cell receptor beta chains from one sample sequenced in a study of neurological immune-mediated disorders. TCRdb re-analysed the 5' RACE reads in MiXCR, keeping a single row per CDR3 protein. This table holds 66,000 or so distinct CDR3 sequences, 4.5% found once. Material for sequencing was PBMCs. The receptors here all came from a man aged 25 to 40 with multiple sclerosis.

This clonotype was seen repeatedly, ten times or more. The chain couples TRBV6-1 to TRBJ1-6, with D uncertain. The CDR3 loop spans 13 amino acids. Between the trimmed V and J ends, which lost 7 bases and 5 bases, there was a span of 9 bases. Germline CDR1 MNHNS, CDR2 SASEGT. The CDR3 protein is CASNTENNSPLHF. Here the CDR3 DNA reads TGTGCCAGCAACACAGAGAATAATTCACCCCTCCACTTT.

This clonotype has ten or more counts. The chain combines TRBV2 with TRBJ1-5; D is unresolved. Germline V gives CDR1 SNHLY, CDR2 FYNNEI. This CDR3 contains 14 residues. Deletions cut 3 bases from V and 0 bases from J, with 6 bases between. The CDR3 DNA sequence: TGTGCCAGCAGTGATGCGTATAGCAATCAGCCCCAGCATTTT. It encodes CASSDAYSNQPQHF.

The table lists this clonotype with many counts. DNA of the CDR3: TGTGCCAGCAGTTACTGGGCGGGGGGCCGGACCGGGGAGCTGTTTTTT. This sequence encodes CASSYWAGGRTGELFF. V and J are TRBV6-5 and TRBJ2-2, with TRBD2 matching 8 bases. J lost 5 bases, V lost 1 base, and 6 bases had no gene match. This CDR3 has 16 residues. Germline V CDR1 and CDR2: MNHEY, SVGAGI.

This clonotype was observed many times. The chain employs TRBV29-1 and TRBJ2-2; a possible D gene is TRBD2 (5 bases). Trimming stripped 2 bases from V and 1 base from J, with 8 bases between. The CDR3 length is 14 residues. CDR1 and CDR2 from the germline V gene are SQVTM and ANQGSEA. CDR3 nucleotides: TGCAGCGTTGAATCGGGGATGAACACCGGGGAGCTGTTTTTT. It is translated as CSVESGMNTGELFF.

This clonotype came up many times. V is TRBV9 and J is TRBJ1-3; D may be TRBD1 (5 bases). This CDR3 is 14 amino acids long. V was pared by 4 bases and J by 6 bases, with 14 bases between. From germline, CDR1 is SGDLS and CDR2 YYNGEE. This chain's CDR3 is CASSSGQDVNTIYF. The DNA for the CDR3 is TGTGCCAGCAGCTCGGGGCAGGACGTAAACACCATATATTTT. Full variable domain (rest looked up from reference TRBV9 and TRBJ1-3): DSGVTQTPKHLITATGQRVTLRCSPRSGDLSVYWYQQSLDQGLQFLIQYYNGEERAKGNILERFSAQQFPDLHSELNLSSLELGDSALYFCASSSGQDVNTIYFGEGSWLTVV.

This clonotype was found a few times. This chain joins TRBV7-2 and TRBJ2-1; D uncertain. The CDR3 sequence is 10 residues long. Germline lookup yields CDR1 SGHTA and CDR2 FQGNSA. The V and J ends lost 3 bases and 8 bases respectively, with 2 bases between them. The DNA for the CDR3 is TGTGCCAGCAGCTTGTATGAGCAGTTCTTC. Protein sequence: CASSLYEQFF.

This clonotype was seen more than once but under ten times. CDR3 DNA sequence: TGTGCCAGCAGTTTAGCGCCCGGGGGCGCGGGCAAACTGTTTTTT. It specifies CASSLAPGGAGKLFF. The chain combines TRBV12-3 or TRBV12-4 with TRBJ1-4, with a tentative D call TRBD1 (6 bases). CDR3 length: 15 amino acids. V was trimmed by 0 bases and J by 11 bases, leaving 16 bases between them.

In this sample, this clonotype turned up many times. This chain links TRBV2 with TRBJ2-7; 8 bases are shared with TRBD2. J was trimmed by 3 bases and V by 10 bases; bases with no gene match: 11. The CDR3 has 14 residues. CDR1 is SNHLY and CDR2 is FYNNEI in the germline V gene. The chain's CDR3 is CATGRAGLSYEQYF. The CDR3 DNA sequence: TGTGCCACCGGGAGGGCAGGGTTAAGCTACGAGCAGTACTTC.

This clonotype was detected many times. This chain uses TRBV20-1 with TRBJ1-1; D perhaps matches TRBD1 (5 bases). This CDR3 contains 14 residues. V was clipped by 1 base and J by 3 bases, with 12 bases between them. Germline CDR1 reads DFQATT; CDR2 reads SNEGSKA (reference sequence). CDR3 sequence: CSARVGSGDTEAFF. The CDR3 region has the DNA TGCAGTGCTAGAGTCGGTTCGGGGGACACTGAAGCTTTCTTT.

This clonotype was picked up many times. V gene TRBV15 combines with J gene TRBJ1-6, with D hard to call. The germline V gene has CDR1 LNHNV and CDR2 YYDKDF (reference sequence). This CDR3 contains 13 residues. V was trimmed by 5 bases and J by 11 bases, leaving 13 bases between them. The CDR3 DNA follows: TGTGCCACCAGCGCGGGCAGAAAGACACCCCTCCACTTT. Translating it yields CATSAGRKTPLHF.

This chain joins TRBV7-2 and TRBJ2-2; D gene ambiguous. CDR1 and CDR2 from the germline V gene are SGHTA and FQGNSA. With 5 bases removed from V and 6 bases from J, the gap between germline ends came to 10 bases. The CDR3 loop spans 13 amino acids. In nucleotides, the CDR3 is TGTGCCAGCAGCCCCTTCGAGCCCGGGGAGCTGTTTTTT. Its translation is CASSPFEPGELFF.

The chain uses TRBV30 and TRBJ2-1; 9 nucleotides agree with TRBD1. Germline CDR1 and CDR2: GTSNPN and SVGIG (reference sequence). V shed 3 bases, J shed 8 bases, and the junction held 5 bases outside the gene matches. The CDR3 covers 13 residues. The CDR3 loop is CAWSSDRGDEQFF. DNA of the CDR3: TGTGCCTGGAGCTCGGACAGGGGAGATGAGCAGTTCTTC.

This clonotype was counted many times. The chain carries TRBV20-1 and TRBJ2-3, with 7 bases lining up with TRBD1. This CDR3 comprises 14 residues. Germline V CDR1 and CDR2: DFQATT, SNEGSKA (reference sequence). J was trimmed by 4 bases and V by 6 bases; bases with no gene match: 10. CDR3 in DNA: TGCAGTGCACGGACAGGAAAAGTCGCAGATACGCAGTATTTT. This translates into CSARTGKVADTQYF.

Many counts were recorded for this clonotype. The chain couples TRBV14 to TRBJ1-1; TRBD1 matches 7 bases. Germline CDR1 SGHDN, CDR2 FVKESK. This CDR3 is built from 12 residues. V was clipped by 4 bases and J by 10 bases; unmatched bases: 6. The CDR3: CASSREGAGAFF. The CDR3 DNA reads TGTGCCAGCAGCCGGGAGGGGGCTGGAGCTTTCTTT. Full variable domain (rest looked up from reference TRBV14 and TRBJ1-1): EAGVTQFPSHSVIEKGQTVTLRCDPISGHDNLYWYRRVMGKEIKFLLHFVKESKQDESGMPNNRFLAERTGGTYSTLKVQPAELEDSGVYFCASSREGAGAFFGQGTRLTVV.

This clonotype was observed a handful of times. This chain joins TRBV29-1 and TRBJ2-7; D is undetermined. From germline, CDR1 is SQVTM and CDR2 ANQGSEA. The CDR3 is made up of 12 amino acids. Trimming pared 0 bases from V and 5 bases from J, leaving 8 bases between. DNA for the CDR3: TGCAGCGTTGAAGAGGGAAGGGACGAGCAGTACTTC. Its protein product is CSVEEGRDEQYF.

This clonotype was observed a few times. This rearrangement joins TRBV7-9 to TRBJ1-1; perhaps TRBD1 as D (6 bases). The V gene's germline CDR1 is SEHNR and CDR2 FQNEAQ (reference sequence). The CDR3 is made up of 16 amino acids. V lost 0 bases and J lost 4, with 15 bases in between. CDR3 DNA: TGTGCCAGCAGCTTAGCCGGGGGGCTCCTCGGCACTGAAGCTTTCTTT. This gives the protein CASSLAGGLLGTEAFF.

This clonotype occurred many times. The rearrangement joins TRBV4-1 to TRBJ2-1; D is perhaps TRBD2 (5 bases). CDR3 length equals 17 residues. The germline gives CDR1 MGHRA, CDR2 YSYEKL. The ends were cut back, 1 base at V and 1 base at J, with 14 bases in the middle. CDR3 sequence reads: CASSQGIRGVSYNEQFF. CDR3 sequence (DNA): TGCGCCAGCAGCCAAGGAATCCGGGGTGTGTCCTACAATGAGCAGTTCTTC.

This clonotype was picked up many times. J is TRBJ2-1 and V is TRBV2; D is uncertain. The CDR3 totals 15 residues. CDR1 is SNHLY, CDR2 FYNNEI, per germline. Trimming pared 0 bases from V and 9 bases from J, leaving 15 bases between. CDR3 DNA: TGTGCCAGCAGTGAAGCGCGAGGAATCTCCAGTGAGCAGTTCTTC. It is translated as CASSEARGISSEQFF.

The table lists this clonotype with a few counts. V gene TRBV29-1 combines with J gene TRBJ1-1; D possibly corresponds to TRBD1 (5 bases). Trimming pared 1 base from V and 3 bases from J, leaving 15 bases between. The length of the CDR3 is 15 residues. CDR1 is SQVTM, CDR2 ANQGSEA, per germline. The CDR3 sequence: CSVEGGPGVYTEAFF. The CDR3 DNA follows: TGCAGCGTTGAAGGAGGTCCGGGGGTGTACACTGAAGCTTTCTTT.

There are a few counts of this clonotype. V is TRBV29-1 and J is TRBJ2-5; D is unresolved. Germline CDR1 is SQVTM and CDR2 is ANQGSEA. CDR3 length equals 12 residues. Trimming cost V 2 bases and J 3 bases, with 7 bases left between them. Here the CDR3 reads CSVELWEETQYF. DNA for the CDR3: TGCAGCGTTGAACTTTGGGAAGAGACCCAGTACTTC. The whole variable domain, remainder taken from reference TRBV29-1 and TRBJ2-5, is SAVISQKPSRDICQRGTSLTIQCQVDSQVTMMFWYRQQPGQSLTLIATANQGSEATYESGFVIDKFPISRPNLTFSTLTVSNMSPEDSSIYLCSVELWEETQYFGPGTRLLVL.

This clonotype was seen ten or more times. The chain links TRBV5-1 to TRBJ1-1; TRBD1 is a possible D gene (5 bases). The CDR3 has 13 amino acids. V was cut by 3 bases and J by 4 bases, with 10 bases left in between. CDR1 is SGHRS, CDR2 YFSETQ, per germline. CDR3 sequence reads: CASSYTGVTEAFF. Written as DNA, the CDR3 is TGCGCCAGCAGCTATACGGGGGTCACTGAAGCTTTCTTT.

This clonotype was seen many times. This sequence joins TRBV20-1 and TRBJ2-7, with 8 nucleotides matching TRBD1. There are 16 residues in the CDR3. The junction had 16 bases not matched to a gene; V was cut back by 0 bases and J by 9 bases. CDR1 DFQATT and CDR2 SNEGSKA come from the germline V gene (reference sequence). Written as DNA, the CDR3 is TGCAGTGCTAGAGATTTAAAAGGGACAGGTTCTCCCGGGCAGTACGTC. Encoded protein: CSARDLKGTGSPGQYV.

This clonotype was observed a handful of times. The chain employs TRBV27 and TRBJ1-5; D might be TRBD1 (6 bases). V dropped 7 bases and J dropped 1 base, with 23 bases sitting between them. The V gene's germline CDR1 is MNHEY and CDR2 SMNVEV (reference sequence). This CDR3 region has 18 residues. CDR3 region: CASNRRQAAPQSNQPQHF. In DNA, the CDR3 is TGTGCCAGCAACCGGAGACAGGCCGCTCCCCAAAGCAATCAGCCCCAGCATTTT.

The chain carries TRBV5-1 and TRBJ2-3, with 9 bases that match TRBD1. This CDR3 is built from 15 residues. With 4 bases clipped from V and 3 bases from J, the junction kept 6 bases outside the gene matches. Per germline, CDR1 SGHRS and CDR2 YFSETQ. The CDR3 is CASSRQGEVTDTQYF. In DNA form, the CDR3 reads TGCGCCAGCAGCCGACAGGGGGAGGTAACAGATACGCAGTATTTT.

Ten or more counts support this clonotype. The genes are TRBV5-1 and TRBJ1-1, with 8 bases that match TRBD1. This CDR3 is 16 amino acids long. In germline, CDR1 is SGHRS, CDR2 YFSETQ. V dropped 0 bases and J dropped 3; count of bases not matched to a gene: 7. The CDR3: CASSLVGQGADTEAFF. CDR3 DNA: TGCGCCAGCAGCTTGGTAGGACAGGGCGCGGACACTGAAGCTTTCTTT.